A selection of T cell receptor beta chains follows, all from one sample in a study of human T cells and chemical hapten exposure. MiXCR was run by TCRdb on the RACE reads, yielding one entry per CDR3 protein. The top ten hold around 3.9% of the sample, which has more than 75,000 distinct CDR3 sequences, roughly 8.8% seen once. The material was whole blood, obtained in connection with sensitization to the hapten diphenylcyclopropenone (DPC). The source is a woman aged 40 to 50 with alopecia areata. Some clones in this sample may be carry-over from other donors' samples. Each CDR3 is given with its conserved first and last residue.

V gene	J gene	CDR3 protein
TRBV6-5	TRBJ2-3	CASSYLAGRDTQYF
TRBV12-3/TRBV12-4	TRBJ1-2	CASSQGLENYGYTF
TRBV7-9	TRBJ2-1	CASSRTVYEQFF
TRBV5-1	TRBJ1-1	CASSLTGRGDTEAFF
TRBV20-1	TRBJ2-1	CSARGGLSSYNEQFF
TRBV7-2	TRBJ1-3	CASSPGQGASSGNTIYF
TRBV21-1	TRBJ1-5	CASSKSRADQPQHF
TRBV18	TRBJ2-1	CASSPGGGVINEQFF
TRBV29-1	TRBJ2-5	CSVGGSIQETQYF
TRBV6-2/TRBV6-3	TRBJ2-7	CASSPQRASEQYF
TRBV1	TRBJ2-2	CTSSLGGYTGELFF
TRBV12-3/TRBV12-4	TRBJ2-7	CASSPRDSYEQYF
TRBV5-6	TRBJ1-1	CASSTLQSWTTEAFF
TRBV30	TRBJ1-2	CAWSHGYGYTF
TRBV5-5	TRBJ2-6	CASSFPWTPGANVLTF
TRBV20-1	TRBJ2-3	CSALSGGGPGTDTQYF
TRBV20-1	TRBJ2-7	CSARTGRQQYF
TRBV5-1	TRBJ2-1	CASSLAGRAAYNEQFF
TRBV4-2	TRBJ2-5	CASSRLGWETQYF
TRBV7-2	TRBJ2-3	CASSSQGTGRTDTQYF
TRBV27	TRBJ2-7	CASSKRGGQRSYEQYF
TRBV7-9	TRBJ2-5	CASSPGPGETQYF
TRBV4-3	TRBJ1-5	CASSLQPGDQPQHF
TRBV7-9	TRBJ2-5	CASSSGFGQETQYF
TRBV29-1	TRBJ1-1	CSVSMSGATEAFF
TRBV11-1	TRBJ2-1	CASSEGAGGYYNEQFF
TRBV12-3/TRBV12-4	TRBJ2-1	CASSRGSEQFF
TRBV18	TRBJ1-2	CASSPEENYGYTF
TRBV10-3	TRBJ2-2	CAISEARGGTPGELFF
TRBV20-1	TRBJ1-2	CSAFAGGAPYGYTF
TRBV6-1	TRBJ1-3	CASSPGLLSGNTIYF
TRBV4-1	TRBJ1-3	CASSQDVGDSGNTIYF
TRBV5-1	TRBJ1-6	CASSLAEGGSPLHF
TRBV28	TRBJ2-4	CASSNGQTPGIQYF
TRBV20-1	TRBJ1-2	CSASPQGERGYTF
TRBV10-1	TRBJ2-4	CASSEPSTANIQYF
TRBV11-2	TRBJ1-1	CASSLDRQGKAFF
TRBV7-2	TRBJ2-1	CASSSRTSGVNSYNEQFF
TRBV7-4	TRBJ2-1	CASSYRTGREGEQFF
TRBV7-9	TRBJ1-5	CASSLGGFNQPQHF
TRBV20-1	TRBJ1-6	CSARDRGSYNSPLHF
TRBV25-1	TRBJ2-7	CASSESGPYEQYF
TRBV6-2/TRBV6-3	TRBJ1-1	CASSYSAVNTEAFF
TRBV27	TRBJ1-3	CASSPGQGPFSGKGNTIYF
TRBV5-1	TRBJ1-6	CASSLEWGGNSPLHF
TRBV4-3	TRBJ2-7	CASSQDPWTSGGPSDF
TRBV4-1	TRBJ2-1	CASSQVGGWGPQSYNEQFF
TRBV6-5	TRBJ1-2	CASRGQTYGYTF
TRBV20-1	TRBJ2-7	CSARVYTGGAYEQYF
TRBV6-5	TRBJ2-7	CASSLLRGVEQYF
TRBV5-8	TRBJ1-4	CASTRPVNEKLFF
TRBV5-1	TRBJ1-3	CASSLAGTAHSGNTIYF
TRBV3-1	TRBJ1-1	CASSQVFRGTEAFF
TRBV7-9	TRBJ2-5	CASSYRDRGRETQYF